This section outlines one T cell receptor beta chain sequence together with its context. The data belong to a study of blood T cell repertoires in COVID-19. Cohorts were determined from participant-reported clinical history. Per germline, CDR1 SGHDN and CDR2 FVKESK. The CDR3 has 13 residues. V dropped 6 bases and J dropped 3; count of bases not matched to a gene: 0. Sequencing used immunoSEQ multiplex PCR; TCRdb keeps in-frame clones, though not all of them. The sample lists approximately 380,000 clones; more than 70% were seen once. The chain links TRBV14 to TRBJ2-7; 12 nucleotides align to TRBD2. Sample: PBMCs or T cells enriched from blood (not recorded which). The sequence was obtained from a young woman who had recovered from COVID-19. CDR3 DNA sequence: TGTGCCAGCAGGACTAGCGGGGGCTACGAGCAGTACTTC. This gives the protein CASRTSGGYEQYF.